These 25 T cell receptor beta chains were sequenced from one sample in a study of identical twins. TCRdb called the 5' RACE reads again in MiXCR, with one record for every CDR3 protein. The sample holds around 280,000 distinct CDR3 sequences; under 9.5% are singletons and the top ten take roughly 2%. These data also formed part of another study, on yellow fever vaccine responses in identical twins.

The sample comprised memory (CD45RO+) T cells sorted from blood. Source of these receptors: a woman under 30 in good health.

This rearrangement joins TRBV9 to TRBJ2-6, with TRBD1 matching 8 bases. The CDR3 is 19 amino acids. Germline V gives CDR1 SGDLS, CDR2 YYNGEE. Trimming took 4 bases from V and 0 from J; bases not matched to a gene: 12. CDR3 nucleotides: TGTGCCAGCAGCCCAGCCCCGGGACAGGCGTTCTCTGGGGCCAACGTCCTGACTTTC. Residues: CASSPAPGQAFSGANVLTF.

This clonotype was recorded a few times. The chain combines TRBV25-1 with TRBJ2-3, with D possibly being TRBD2 (7 bases). Trimming left V 2 bases short and J 2 bases short, with 11 bases between. The CDR3 has 15 residues. CDR1 and CDR2 (germline): MGHDK, SYGVNS. CDR3 sequence: CASSEGGANTDTQYF. The CDR3 DNA is TGTGCCAGCAGTGAAGGGGGGGCGAACACAGATACGCAGTATTTT.

The CDR3 loop reads CASSLQGGDIEQYF. The DNA for the CDR3 is TGCGCCAGCAGCTTGCAGGGAGGGGATATCGAGCAGTACTTC. V is TRBV5-1 and J is TRBJ2-7; 7 bases align to TRBD2. CDR1 and CDR2 from the germline V gene are SGHRS and YFSETQ. This CDR3 region has 14 residues. Germline trimming cut 1 base from V and 6 bases from J; bases unmatched to any gene: 7.

The chain joins TRBV10-3 to TRBJ2-1, with 7 bases lining up with TRBD2. This CDR3 is 13 amino acids long. CDR1 and CDR2 (germline): ENHRY, SYGVKD. V lost 11 bases and J lost 3; bases outside the gene matches: 7. The CDR3 DNA reads as TGTGCCTCACTCCGGGACTACTACAATGAGCAGTTCTTC. Amino acid sequence: CASLRDYYNEQFF.

V usage is TRBV24-1 and J usage is TRBJ2-2, with a possible D match to TRBD1 (6 bases). The V end lost 4 bases, the J end lost 4 bases, and 15 bases lay between the germline ends. This CDR3 is built from 16 residues. Germline loops: CDR1 KGHDR, CDR2 SFDVKD. The CDR3 region is CATSDPQGKGTGELFF. The CDR3 DNA reads TGTGCCACCAGTGACCCCCAGGGGAAGGGCACCGGGGAGCTGTTTTTT.

The genes are TRBV28 and TRBJ2-1; D ambiguous. The CDR3 extends over 15 amino acids. V lost 7 bases to trimming and J lost 5 bases, with 18 bases between them. In germline, CDR1 is MDHEN, CDR2 SYDVKM. As DNA, the CDR3 is TGTGCCAGCACCCAGAGTGGCGGATCACACAATGAGCAGTTCTTC. It is translated as CASTQSGGSHNEQFF. Filled out from reference TRBV28 and TRBJ2-1, the complete variable domain reads DVKVTQSSRYLVKRTGEKVFLECVQDMDHENMFWYRQDPGLGLRLIYFSYDVKMKEKGDIPEGYSVSREKKERFSLILESASTNQTSMYLCASTQSGGSHNEQFFGPGTRLTVL.

In this sample, this clonotype turned up many times. The chain employs TRBV7-8 and TRBJ2-1; possibly TRBD1 for D (6 bases). V gave up 6 bases and J gave up 3 bases, with 9 bases separating them. The CDR3 is 13 residues long. Germline V gene sequence: CDR1 SGHVS, CDR2 FQNEAQ. The CDR3 loop is CASREDSYNEQFF. DNA for the CDR3: TGTGCCAGCAGAGAGGACAGCTACAATGAGCAGTTCTTC.

This clonotype occurred many times. The J gene is TRBJ1-1, the V gene TRBV3-1; D remains ambiguous. The length of the CDR3 is 14 residues. Trimming shortened V by 1 base and J by 1 base, and 7 bases separated the two germline ends. Germline CDR1 and CDR2: LGHDT and YNNKEL (reference sequence). CDR3 amino acids: CASSQGRGNTEAFF. CDR3 in DNA: TGTGCCAGCAGCCAAGGCCGGGGGAACACTGAAGCTTTCTTT.

The chain combines TRBV18 with TRBJ1-2; TRBD1 agrees at 10 bases. V was pared by 5 bases and J by 4 bases, with 7 bases of the junction left unmatched. The CDR3 is 15 residues long. Per germline, CDR1 KGHSH and CDR2 LQKENI. The CDR3 DNA is TGTGCCAGCTCAGGAGACAGGGGGCTTAGCTATGGCTACACCTTC. Translating gives CASSGDRGLSYGYTF. Using reference TRBV18 and TRBJ1-2 for the parts outside the CDR3, the full variable domain is NAGVMQNPRHLVRRRGQEARLRCSPMKGHSHVYWYRQLPEEGLKFMVYLQKENIIDESGMPKERFSAEFPKEGPSILRIQQVVRGDSAAYFCASSGDRGLSYGYTFGSGTRLTVV.

This clonotype was seen a few times. The rearrangement uses TRBV3-1 and TRBJ2-1; TRBD2 agrees at 7 bases. V trimming: 3 bases; J trimming: 0 bases; junction bases outside the gene matches: 8. This CDR3 region has 17 residues. Germline V lookup: CDR1 LGHDT, CDR2 YNNKEL (reference sequence). CDR3 DNA: TGTGCCAGCAGCCAGTGGTTGGGGGGGAGCTCCTACAATGAGCAGTTCTTC. Translated: CASSQWLGGSSYNEQFF.

This clonotype was seen ten or more times. V usage is TRBV6-1 and J usage is TRBJ1-2; perhaps TRBD1 as D (6 bases). Deletions cut 6 bases from V and 0 bases from J, with 17 bases between. The CDR3 runs 16 residues. CDR1 and CDR2 (germline): MNHNS, SASEGT. Here the CDR3 DNA reads TGTGCCAGCAGGAAAATGGACAGCCCAGCTAACTATGGCTACACCTTC. This encodes CASRKMDSPANYGYTF.

This clonotype was seen a few times. The chain uses TRBV27 and TRBJ2-1; 12 nucleotides agree with TRBD2. Germline V gene sequence: CDR1 MNHEY, CDR2 SMNVEV (reference sequence). The V segment lost 0 bases and the J segment 7 bases; nucleotides outside the gene matches: 25. The CDR3 is 23 amino acids. Here the CDR3 reads CASSLSFLAVLAGGPGYLNEQFF. The CDR3 region has the DNA TGTGCCAGCAGTTTATCGTTCCTCGCGGTCCTAGCGGGGGGGCCGGGTTACCTGAATGAGCAGTTCTTC.

Ten or more counts support this clonotype. The gene calls are TRBV12-3 or TRBV12-4 and TRBJ1-2; D ambiguous. The V and J ends lost 3 bases and 6 bases respectively, with 14 bases between them. The CDR3 runs to 14 residues. Here the CDR3 DNA reads TGTGCCAGCAGTTTTTGGGAGGGATCGGATGGCTACACCTTC. Encoded protein: CASSFWEGSDGYTF.

The chain is built from TRBV11-2 and TRBJ2-1, with 11 bases that match TRBD2. CDR1 and CDR2 from the germline V gene are SGHAT and FQNNGV. J lost 3 bases, V lost 5 bases, and 3 bases had no gene match. CDR3 size: 15 residues. CDR3 nucleotide sequence: TGTGCCAGCAGCCGTACTAGCGGGAGCTACAATGAGCAGTTCTTC. Protein: CASSRTSGSYNEQFF.

The chain carries TRBV27 and TRBJ2-6; D is unresolved. Germline V lookup: CDR1 MNHEY, CDR2 SMNVEV (reference sequence). The CDR3 has 16 amino acids. The ends were cut back, 3 bases at V and 4 bases at J, with 13 bases in the middle. CDR3 bases: TGTGCCAGCAGTTTTGTGACCGGTCTGGGGGCCAACGTCCTGACTTTC. The encoded protein is CASSFVTGLGANVLTF.

This clonotype was seen a few times. The chain links TRBV12-3 or TRBV12-4 to TRBJ1-5; TRBD1 is a possible D gene (6 bases). The ends were cut back, 7 bases at V and 0 bases at J, with 10 bases in the middle. The CDR3 sequence is 14 residues long. CDR3 coding DNA: TGTGCCAGCACCCAGGGGAATAGCAATCAGCCCCAGCATTTT. Translation gives CASTQGNSNQPQHF.

This clonotype was detected a few times. The rearrangement joins TRBV4-2 to TRBJ2-1; TRBD2 matches 12 bases. The ends lost 4 bases at V and 8 bases at J; junction bases unmatched: 9. Germline assignment: CDR1 LGHNA and CDR2 YNFKEQ. The CDR3 sequence is 16 residues long. CDR3 in amino acids: CASSLRLAGEVDEQFF. CDR3 sequence (DNA): TGTGCCAGCAGCCTTCGACTAGCGGGAGAAGTCGATGAGCAGTTCTTC.

V is TRBV4-2 and J is TRBJ2-1, with D possibly being TRBD2 (6 bases). Trimming shortened V by 1 base and J by 0 bases, and 16 bases separated the two germline ends. The CDR3 consists of 18 residues. Germline V gene lookup returns CDR1 LGHNA and CDR2 YNFKEQ. CDR3 in amino acids: CASSQVGGKSGSYNEQFF. The CDR3 DNA is TGTGCCAGCAGCCAAGTTGGGGGGAAATCGGGCTCCTACAATGAGCAGTTCTTC.

The rearrangement links TRBV7-9 to TRBJ1-3, with no clear D. Germline lookup yields CDR1 SEHNR and CDR2 FQNEAQ (reference sequence). CDR3 length: 13 residues. V was clipped by 10 bases and J by 0 bases, with 10 bases between them. The CDR3 region is CAINSVSGNTIYF. The CDR3 region has the DNA TGTGCCATCAACAGCGTCTCTGGAAACACCATATATTTT.

This clonotype was detected only a few times. This chain joins TRBV28 and TRBJ2-7; perhaps TRBD2 as D (6 bases). Germline V gene lookup returns CDR1 MDHEN and CDR2 SYDVKM. V lost 3 bases to trimming and J lost 7 bases, with 16 bases between them. This CDR3 region has 14 residues. CDR3 sequence: CASSFSRRAGEQYF. The DNA of the CDR3 is TGTGCCAGCAGTTTCTCGCGGAGGGCGGGGGAGCAGTACTTC.

The table lists this clonotype with a few counts. V usage is TRBV5-1 and J usage is TRBJ2-1; TRBD2 matches at 16 bases. Trimming cost V 4 bases and J 8 bases; bases outside gene matches: 6. The germline V gene encodes CDR1 SGHRS and CDR2 YFSETQ. The CDR3 has 16 residues. The CDR3 DNA is TGCGCCAGCAGCCGAGGGACTAGCGGGGGGGCGGATGAGCAGTTCTTC. Residues: CASSRGTSGGADEQFF.

Many counts were recorded for this clonotype. This chain connects TRBV12-3 or TRBV12-4 to TRBJ1-5; unclear D gene. V lost 4 bases and J 2 bases, leaving 6 bases between the germline ends. The CDR3 consists of 13 residues. The CDR3 region is CASSYGGNQPQHF. The CDR3 DNA follows: TGTGCCAGCAGTTATGGTGGCAATCAGCCCCAGCATTTT.

The chain has TRBV9 and TRBJ2-1; 9 bases agree with TRBD2. With 3 bases clipped from V and 5 bases from J, the junction kept 12 bases outside the gene matches. The CDR3 covers 17 residues. The germline V gene encodes CDR1 SGDLS and CDR2 YYNGEE. The CDR3 nucleotides read TGTGCCAGCAGCGGGTCCGGGACTAGCTGGTCGGACAATGAGCAGTTCTTC. It yields the protein CASSGSGTSWSDNEQFF.

The V and J genes are TRBV12-3 or TRBV12-4 and TRBJ2-1, with 8 bases aligning to TRBD2. This CDR3 is built from 15 residues. The J segment lost 3 bases and the V segment lost 2 bases, leaving 3 bases of the junction unmatched. For the CDR3, the DNA is TGTGCCAGCAGTTTACTCGGGAGGGACTACAATGAGCAGTTCTTC. Protein: CASSLLGRDYNEQFF.

This clonotype was found many times. The chain joins TRBV7-9 to TRBJ2-5, with a tentative D call TRBD1 (5 bases). The CDR3 loop spans 13 amino acids. Germline CDR1 is SEHNR and CDR2 is FQNEAQ (reference sequence). With 3 bases removed from V and 1 base from J, the gap between germline ends came to 6 bases. The CDR3 reads CASSFDSQETQYF. CDR3 nucleotides: TGTGCCAGCAGCTTTGACAGCCAAGAGACCCAGTACTTC.